This T cell receptor beta chain originates from a study of OX40 agonist ivuxolimab in advanced cancers. Overall study: Ivuxolimab, an agonistic anti-OX40 (CD134) antibody, was given to patients. The study's findings and limits: Dose levels from 0.1 to 3.0 mg/kg saw CD4+ and CD8+ blood T cells expand clonally by week 6. Among T cells, CD8+ cells averaged more expanded clones than CD4+ cells.

Generated by immunoSEQ multiplex PCR, the TCRdb table keeps only in-frame clones and is missing some. The sample lists 65,000 to 75,000 clones; approximately 90% were seen once. The CDR3 loop spans 13 amino acids. V was trimmed by 4 bases and J by 4 bases, leaving 11 bases between them. Germline V gives CDR1 SGHRS, CDR2 YFSETQ. This clone was picked up one time. Its target is unknown. The chain employs TRBV5-1 and TRBJ1-1; possibly TRBD1 for D (6 bases). The sample in question was CD4+ or CD8+ T cells sorted from blood, obtained in a trial of the OX40 agonist ivuxolimab. This sequence was found in an adult with an advanced solid tumor such as melanoma, head and neck, liver or kidney cancer. CDR3: CASSPLGGTEAFF. CDR3 DNA sequence: TGCGCCAGCAGCCCTCTAGGGGGCACTGAAGCTTTCTTT.